This T cell receptor beta chain was obtained from a study of T cell repertoires in cytomegalovirus infection. Overall study findings and caveats: The ex vivo response was dominated by HLA-C-restricted CMV-specific TCR beta clonotypes.

A few counts support this clonotype. As yet, its antigen is unknown. The CDR3 spans 13 residues. Looked up from germline, CDR1 is SQVTM and CDR2 is ANQGSEA. The V gene lost 4 bases and the J gene lost 8 bases, with 17 bases spanning the gap. TCRdb processed the reads anew with MiXCR; each CDR3 protein has one entry. The sample consists of nearly 70,000 distinct CDR3 sequences, 20% to 25% of them appearing once. This TCR was sampled from a human donor in good health (CMV status not recorded). Some clones in this sample may be carry-over from other donors' samples. The sequenced sample consisted of PBMCs, sequenced either directly or after in vitro stimulation (not recorded which). The chain is built from TRBV29-1 and TRBJ1-2; tentatively, D is TRBD1 (5 bases). DNA of the CDR3: TGCAGCGTTGGTGAACAGGAGACCGGCGGCTACACCTTC. Encoded protein: CSVGEQETGGYTF. Full variable domain (missing parts from reference TRBV29-1 and TRBJ1-2): SAVISQKPSRDICQRGTSLTIQCQVDSQVTMMFWYRQQPGQSLTLIATANQGSEATYESGFVIDKFPISRPNLTFSTLTVSNMSPEDSSIYLCSVGEQETGGYTFGSGTRLTVV.